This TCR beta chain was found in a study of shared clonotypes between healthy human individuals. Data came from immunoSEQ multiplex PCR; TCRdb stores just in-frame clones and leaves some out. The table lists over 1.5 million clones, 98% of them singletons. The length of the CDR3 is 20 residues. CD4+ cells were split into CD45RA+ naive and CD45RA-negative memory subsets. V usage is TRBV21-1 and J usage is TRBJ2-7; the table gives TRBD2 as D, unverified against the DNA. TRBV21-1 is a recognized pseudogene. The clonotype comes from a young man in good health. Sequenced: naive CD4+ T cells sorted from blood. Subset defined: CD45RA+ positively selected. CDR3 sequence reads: CASSKAYPGLPRASSYEQYF. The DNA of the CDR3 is TGTGCCAGCAGCAAAGCTTACCCGGGACTACCTCGGGCTAGCTCCTACGAGCAGTACTTC.